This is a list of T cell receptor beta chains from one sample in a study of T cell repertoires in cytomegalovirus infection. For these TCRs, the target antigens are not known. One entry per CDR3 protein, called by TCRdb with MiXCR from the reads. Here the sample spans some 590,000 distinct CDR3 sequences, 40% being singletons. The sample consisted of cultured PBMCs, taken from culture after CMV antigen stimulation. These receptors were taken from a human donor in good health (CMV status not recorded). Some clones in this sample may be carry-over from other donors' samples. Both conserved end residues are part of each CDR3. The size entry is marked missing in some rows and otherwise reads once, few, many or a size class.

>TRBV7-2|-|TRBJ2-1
CASGKNNEQFF
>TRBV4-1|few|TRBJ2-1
CASSQVSGTTYNEQFF
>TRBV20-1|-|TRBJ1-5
CSARGVYSNQPQHF
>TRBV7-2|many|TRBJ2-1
CASSPTGDPYNEQFF
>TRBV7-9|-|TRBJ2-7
CASSLKEGLAGTSYEQYF
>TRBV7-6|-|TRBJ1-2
CASSLRLETGYGYTF
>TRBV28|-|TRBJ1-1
CASSFLRGRHEAFF
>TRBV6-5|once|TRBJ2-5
CASSRVGTGAETQYF
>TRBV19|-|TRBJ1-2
CASSISTVGGYTF
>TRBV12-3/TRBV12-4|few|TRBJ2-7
CASSFVGGYYEQYF
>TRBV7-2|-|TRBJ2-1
CASTGTLSGNNEQFF
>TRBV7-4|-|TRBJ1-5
CASSLEGQTYRNF
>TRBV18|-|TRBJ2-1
CASSPRSSGYNEQFF
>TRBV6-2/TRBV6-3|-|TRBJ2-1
CASSYSIAGEQGRYNEQFF
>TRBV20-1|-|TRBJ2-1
CSAPDSYNEQFF
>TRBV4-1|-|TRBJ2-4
CASSQEDWGGNIQYF
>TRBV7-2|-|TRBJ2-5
CASSLSGSETQYF
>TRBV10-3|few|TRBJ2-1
CAISETHRGKFDNEQFF
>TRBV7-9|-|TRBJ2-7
CASSLEGLEQYF
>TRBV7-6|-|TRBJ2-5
CASSLGRAGGETQYF
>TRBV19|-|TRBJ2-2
CASGLGPWELFF
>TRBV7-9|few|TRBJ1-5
CASSPSGQTNQPQHF
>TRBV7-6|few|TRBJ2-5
CASSQTGTQYF
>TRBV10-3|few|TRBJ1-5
CAISGQGRQPQHF
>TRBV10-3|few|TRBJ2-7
CAISDGLEQYF
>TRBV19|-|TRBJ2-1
CASSPTPGQGANEQFF
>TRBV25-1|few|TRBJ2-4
CASSERGPAGNIQYF
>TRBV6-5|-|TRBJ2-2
CASSYPKTSGIGGELFF
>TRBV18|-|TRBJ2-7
CASSPSGGFYRDDYEQYF
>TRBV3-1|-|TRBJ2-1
CASSQAPQGQPFNEQFF
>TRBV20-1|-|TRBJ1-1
CRPGTGDTEAFF
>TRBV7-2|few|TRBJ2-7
CASSLSGAKGEQYF
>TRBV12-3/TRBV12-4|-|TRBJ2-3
CATYMAVSSTDTQYF
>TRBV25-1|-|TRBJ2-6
CASTRDYNVLTF
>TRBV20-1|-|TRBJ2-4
CSASDNRGGGIQYF
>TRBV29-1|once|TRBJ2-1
CSVLGGSGDLGNEQFF
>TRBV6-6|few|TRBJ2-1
CASRTGPNEQFF
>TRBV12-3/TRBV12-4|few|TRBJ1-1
CASNQGGNARVSEAFF
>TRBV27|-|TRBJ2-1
CASSPSPRTSGGLNEQFF
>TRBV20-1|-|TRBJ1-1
CSAPVTEAFF
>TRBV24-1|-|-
CATSDLTGEQFF
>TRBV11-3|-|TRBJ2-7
CASSLAPDYEQYF
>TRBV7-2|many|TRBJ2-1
CASSPDSPSSYNEQFF
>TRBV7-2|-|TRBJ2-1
CASSPARALDTYNEQFF
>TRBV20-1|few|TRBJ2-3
CSARKERELSTDTQYF
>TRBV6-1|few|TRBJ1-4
CASRLWDGLDEKLFF
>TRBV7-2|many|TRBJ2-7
CASSLGPSVNYEQYF
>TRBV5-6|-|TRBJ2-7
CASSFGRPIPYEQYF
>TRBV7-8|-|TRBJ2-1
CASSLFRKVNNEQFF
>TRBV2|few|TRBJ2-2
CASRGGLAAGELFF
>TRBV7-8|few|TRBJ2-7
CASSFSGGTHEQYF
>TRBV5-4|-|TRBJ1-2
CASSLAAGADYGYTF
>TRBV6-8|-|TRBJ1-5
CASIHNQPQHF
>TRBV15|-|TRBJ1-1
CATSREPGGVNTEAFF
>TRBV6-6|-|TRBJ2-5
CASSDNGSPGETQYF
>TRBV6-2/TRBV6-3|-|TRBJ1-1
CASSYVFGGDTEAFF
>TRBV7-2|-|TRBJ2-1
CASSPGVGTRYNEQFF
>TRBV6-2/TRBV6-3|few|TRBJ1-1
CASSSEGVNTEAFF